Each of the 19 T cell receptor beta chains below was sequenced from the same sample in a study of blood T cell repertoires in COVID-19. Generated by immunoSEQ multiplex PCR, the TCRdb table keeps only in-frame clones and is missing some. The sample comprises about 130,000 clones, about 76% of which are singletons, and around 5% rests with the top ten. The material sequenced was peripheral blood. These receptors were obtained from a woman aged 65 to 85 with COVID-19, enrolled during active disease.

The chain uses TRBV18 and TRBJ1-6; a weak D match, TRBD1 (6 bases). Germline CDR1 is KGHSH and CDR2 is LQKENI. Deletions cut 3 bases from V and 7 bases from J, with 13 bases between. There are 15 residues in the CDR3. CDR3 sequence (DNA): TGTGCCAGCTCACCCCAGGGGTCGAGGAATTCACCCCTCCACTTT. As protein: CASSPQGSRNSPLHF.

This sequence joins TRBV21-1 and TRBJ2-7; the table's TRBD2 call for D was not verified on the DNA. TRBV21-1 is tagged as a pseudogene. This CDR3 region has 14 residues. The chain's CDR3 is CASSIRGAPDEQYF. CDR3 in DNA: TGTGCCAGCAGCATTCGCGGGGCCCCGGACGAGCAGTACTTC.

This CDR3 reads CASSLRGGETQYF. DNA for the CDR3: TGTGCCAGCAGTTTACGGGGGGGAGAGACCCAGTACTTC. V gene TRBV27 combines with J gene TRBJ2-5; 8 nucleotides agree with TRBD2. The CDR3 runs to 13 residues. Germline-derived CDR1 and CDR2 are MNHEY and SMNVEV (reference sequence). V shed 2 bases and J 4 bases; nucleotides not matched to a gene: 0.

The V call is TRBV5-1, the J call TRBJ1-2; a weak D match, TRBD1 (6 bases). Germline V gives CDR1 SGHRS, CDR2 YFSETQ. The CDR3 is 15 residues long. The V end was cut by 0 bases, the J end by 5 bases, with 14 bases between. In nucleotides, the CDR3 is TGCGCCAGCAGCTTGGGACAGGCGAGGGGGTATGGCTACACCTTC. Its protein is CASSLGQARGYGYTF.

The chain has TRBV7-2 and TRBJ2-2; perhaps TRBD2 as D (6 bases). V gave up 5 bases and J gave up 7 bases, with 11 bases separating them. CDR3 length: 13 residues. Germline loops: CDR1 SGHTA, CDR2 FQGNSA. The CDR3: CASSPLEGGELFF. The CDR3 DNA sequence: TGTGCCAGCAGCCCTCTGGAGGGCGGGGAGCTGTTTTTT. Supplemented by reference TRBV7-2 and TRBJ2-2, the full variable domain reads GAGVSQSPSNKVTEKGKDVELRCDPISGHTALYWYRQSLGQGLEFLIYFQGNSAPDKSGLPSDRFSAERTGGSVSTLTIQRTQQEDSAVYLCASSPLEGGELFFGEGSRLTVL.

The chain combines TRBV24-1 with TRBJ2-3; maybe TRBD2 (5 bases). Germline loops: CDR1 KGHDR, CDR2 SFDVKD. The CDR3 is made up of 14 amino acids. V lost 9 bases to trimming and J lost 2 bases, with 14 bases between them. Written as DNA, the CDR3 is TGTGCCACCTCAGCGGAGGCTAACACAGATACGCAGTATTTT. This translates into CATSAEANTDTQYF.

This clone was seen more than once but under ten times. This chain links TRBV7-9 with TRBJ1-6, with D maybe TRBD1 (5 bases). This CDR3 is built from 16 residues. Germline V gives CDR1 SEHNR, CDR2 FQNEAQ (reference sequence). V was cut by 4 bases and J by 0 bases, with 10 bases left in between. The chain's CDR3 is CASSSTASSYNSPLHF. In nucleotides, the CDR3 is TGTGCCAGCAGCTCGACAGCCAGCTCCTATAATTCACCCCTCCACTTT.

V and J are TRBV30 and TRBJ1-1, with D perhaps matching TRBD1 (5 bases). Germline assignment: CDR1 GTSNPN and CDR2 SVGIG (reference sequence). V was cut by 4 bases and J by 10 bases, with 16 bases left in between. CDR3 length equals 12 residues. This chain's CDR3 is CAWKIDSRRAFF. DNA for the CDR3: TGTGCCTGGAAAATAGACAGTCGTCGAGCTTTCTTT.

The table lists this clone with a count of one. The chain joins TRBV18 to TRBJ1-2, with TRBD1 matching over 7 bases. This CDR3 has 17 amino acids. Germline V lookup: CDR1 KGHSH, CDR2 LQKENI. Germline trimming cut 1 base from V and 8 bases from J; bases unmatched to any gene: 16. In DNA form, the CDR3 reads TGTGCCAGCTCACCACTTTTGGCAGGAGGGGGCGTCCGCGGCTACACCTTC. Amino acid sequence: CASSPLLAGGGVRGYTF.

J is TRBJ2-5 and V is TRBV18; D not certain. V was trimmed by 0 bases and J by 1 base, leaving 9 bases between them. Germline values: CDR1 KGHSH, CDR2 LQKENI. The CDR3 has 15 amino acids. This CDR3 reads CASSPPLPSQETQYF. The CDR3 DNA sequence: TGTGCCAGCTCACCACCATTGCCTAGCCAAGAGACCCAGTACTTC.

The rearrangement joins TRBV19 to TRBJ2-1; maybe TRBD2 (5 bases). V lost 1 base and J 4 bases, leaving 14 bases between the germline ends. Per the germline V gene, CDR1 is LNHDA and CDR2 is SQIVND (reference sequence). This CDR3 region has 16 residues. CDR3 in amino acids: CASSIASSRRYNEQFF. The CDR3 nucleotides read TGTGCCAGTAGTATAGCGTCTAGCCGAAGGTACAATGAGCAGTTCTTC.

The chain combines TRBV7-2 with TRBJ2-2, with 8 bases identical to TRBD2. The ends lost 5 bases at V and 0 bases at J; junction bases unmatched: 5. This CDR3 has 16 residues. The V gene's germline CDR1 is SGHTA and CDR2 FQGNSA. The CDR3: CASSPGGGANTGELFF. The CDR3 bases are TGTGCCAGCAGCCCGGGGGGGGGAGCGAACACCGGGGAGCTGTTTTTT.

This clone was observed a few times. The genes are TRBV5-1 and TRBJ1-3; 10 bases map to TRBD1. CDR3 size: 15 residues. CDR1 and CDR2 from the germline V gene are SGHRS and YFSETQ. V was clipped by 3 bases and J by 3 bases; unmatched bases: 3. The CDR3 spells CASSSRTGGGNTIYF. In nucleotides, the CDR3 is TGCGCCAGCAGCTCGAGGACAGGGGGTGGAAACACCATATATTTT.

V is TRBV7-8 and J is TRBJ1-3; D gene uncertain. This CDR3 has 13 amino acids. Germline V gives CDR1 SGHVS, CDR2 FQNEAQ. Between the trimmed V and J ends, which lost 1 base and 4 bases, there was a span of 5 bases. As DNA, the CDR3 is TGTGCCAGCAGCTTAGGAGGGGGAAACACCATATATTTT. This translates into CASSLGGGNTIYF.

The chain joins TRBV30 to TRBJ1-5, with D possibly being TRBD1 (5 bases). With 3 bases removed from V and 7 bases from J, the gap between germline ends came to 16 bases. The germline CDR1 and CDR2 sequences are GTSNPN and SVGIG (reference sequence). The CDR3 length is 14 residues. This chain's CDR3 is CAWSSQGSEQPQHF. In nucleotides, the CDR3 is TGTGCCTGGAGCTCCCAGGGATCAGAACAGCCCCAGCATTTT.

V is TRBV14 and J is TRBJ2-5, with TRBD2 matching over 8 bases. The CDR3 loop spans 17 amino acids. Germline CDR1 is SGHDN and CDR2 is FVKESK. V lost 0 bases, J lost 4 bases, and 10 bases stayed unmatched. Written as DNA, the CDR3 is TGTGCCAGCAGCCAAGACCGCCTAGCGGGTGCTTTAGAGACCCAGTACTTC. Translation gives CASSQDRLAGALETQYF.

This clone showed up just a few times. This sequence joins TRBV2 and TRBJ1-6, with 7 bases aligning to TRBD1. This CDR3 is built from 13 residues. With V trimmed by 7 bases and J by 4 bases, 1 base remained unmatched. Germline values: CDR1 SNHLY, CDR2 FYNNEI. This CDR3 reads CASMGQYNSPLHF. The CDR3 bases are TGTGCCAGCATGGGACAGTATAATTCACCCCTCCACTTT. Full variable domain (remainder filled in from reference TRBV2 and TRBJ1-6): EPEVTQTPSHQVTQMGQEVILRCVPISNHLYFYWYRQILGQKVEFLVSFYNNEISEKSEIFDDQFSVERPDGSNFTLKIRSTKLEDSAMYFCASMGQYNSPLHFGNGTRLTVT.

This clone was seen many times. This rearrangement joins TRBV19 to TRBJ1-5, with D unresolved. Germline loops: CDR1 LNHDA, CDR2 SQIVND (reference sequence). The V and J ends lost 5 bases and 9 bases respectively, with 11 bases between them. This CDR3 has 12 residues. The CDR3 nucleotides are TGTGCCAGTAGTGCCGGGGTTGCGCCCCAGCATTTT. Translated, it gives CASSAGVAPQHF.

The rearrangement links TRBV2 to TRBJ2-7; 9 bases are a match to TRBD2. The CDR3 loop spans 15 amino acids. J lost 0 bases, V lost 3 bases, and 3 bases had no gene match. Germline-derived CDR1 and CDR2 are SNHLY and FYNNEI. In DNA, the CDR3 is TGTGCCAGCAGTGAGATGCGGGGGGGCTCCTACGAGCAGTACTTC. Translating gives CASSEMRGGSYEQYF.